These T cell receptor beta chains were read from a single sample in a study of cytomegalovirus exposure and HLA in healthy donors. Clones were sequenced by immunoSEQ multiplex PCR, and TCRdb holds only the in-frame ones, with some missing. The sample consists of 120,000 to 150,000 clones, around 85% of them appearing once. Material: PBMCs. Receptors were obtained from a man aged 40-55 years in good health and CMV-seropositive. Both conserved end residues are part of each CDR3. Rows give clone size only sometimes, using once, few, many, or a class for an expanded clone.

j_gene | v_gene | abundance | CDR3aa
TRBJ2-7 | TRBV7-8 | few | CASSLETFSYEQYF
TRBJ2-2 | TRBV10-3 | NA | CAISESTRQGTSRELFF
TRBJ2-1 | TRBV9 | NA | CASGGNEQFF
TRBJ1-5 | TRBV28 | NA | CATQGSNQPQHF
TRBJ2-5 | TRBV7-3 | NA | CASSPSYPETQYF
TRBJ1-2 | TRBV6-1 | NA | CASSERQGHHYGYTF
TRBJ2-5 | TRBV7-6 | NA | CASSLGLAGFQETQYF
TRBJ2-3 | TRBV10-1 | NA | CASSRTSGSMDTQYF
TRBJ2-5 | TRBV9 | NA | CASSSGYQETQYF
TRBJ2-3 | TRBV30 | few | CAWSVGAGVADTQYF
TRBJ2-1 | TRBV7-9 | NA | CASSLVASGGAEQFF
TRBJ2-7 | TRBV19 | NA | CATTRQGAGPSSYEQYF
TRBJ1-1 | TRBV1 | NA | CTSSQPRVKPPLNTEAFF
TRBJ1-1 | TRBV5-8 | NA | CASSYETGVTEAFF
TRBJ2-7 | TRBV5-4 | NA | CASSLGGGDYEQYF
TRBJ2-7 | TRBV9 | few | CASSESDRFYEQYF
TRBJ1-2 | TRBV14 | NA | CASSQTWASGYTF
TRBJ2-7 | TRBV27 | NA | CASSLSTSGGAEQYF
TRBJ2-3 | TRBV11-2 | NA | CASSLVPAGYTDTQYF
TRBJ1-6 | TRBV6-5 | few | CASSYEGQILPSLHF
TRBJ2-1 | TRBV2 | NA | CASKVDSNEQFF
TRBJ2-1 | TRBV10-1 | few | CASSTSGRPRQFF
TRBJ1-2 | TRBV6-5 | NA | CASRGWARRYGYTF
TRBJ2-7 | TRBV9 | NA | CASSVAVSSSYEQYF
TRBJ2-5 | TRBV2 | NA | CASSYSGTQYF
TRBJ1-2 | TRBV5-1 | NA | CASSLAPGGQDGYTF
TRBJ1-5 | TRBV6-6 | NA | CASRVSYSNQPQHF
TRBJ1-2 | TRBV30 | NA | CAWSEGTGDGYTF
TRBJ2-1 | TRBV4-2 | once | CASRQGDVQFF
TRBJ1-1 | TRBV6-5 | NA | CASSTPSEGPEAFF
TRBJ1-1 | TRBV18 | once | CASSPTTGFRGEAFF
TRBJ1-2 | TRBV25-1 | NA | CASSTRGGYGYTF
TRBJ2-3 | TRBV6-1 | NA | CASYYESGSDTQYF
TRBJ1-2 | TRBV27 | NA | CASSLQGGNGYTF
TRBJ2-2 | TRBV11-3 | NA | CASSLDWGRAGTGELFF
TRBJ2-1 | TRBV7-9 | NA | CASSLIRDRGYNEQFF
TRBJ2-7 | TRBV18 | NA | CASSLEEGSYEQYF
TRBJ1-1 | TRBV19 | NA | CASSKTGMNTEAFF
TRBJ2-4 | TRBV7-8 | NA | CASSQGIALVAKNIQYF
TRBJ2-7 | TRBV4-3 | once | CASSGDRGYEQYF
TRBJ2-3 | TRBV7-9 | NA | CASSLAGPSTDTQYF
TRBJ2-7 | TRBV5-1 | NA | CASSRMGGGPYEQYF
TRBJ1-3 | TRBV7-8 | NA | CASSTGPLSGNTIYF
TRBJ2-3 | TRBV29-1 | NA | CSVEDRQGPDTQYF
TRBJ1-1 | TRBV6-4 | once | CASKPQGAVNTEAFF
TRBJ2-3 | TRBV7-6 | NA | CASSLVAAHPFSTDTQYF
TRBJ1-3 | TRBV7-3 | NA | CASSLKSAGGFSGNTIYF
TRBJ2-3 | TRBV5-5 | NA | CASSLGLAGTDTQYF
TRBJ1-2 | TRBV7-9 | NA | CASSFTGNYGYTF
TRBJ2-1 | TRBV19 | NA | CASSSGQGRDEQFF
TRBJ1-2 | TRBV10-3 | NA | CAISGRQDPLYGYTF
TRBJ2-1 | TRBV7-8 | NA | CASSHRGTSGRGLAYEQFF
TRBJ1-2 | TRBV2 | NA | CASSEEEVENGYTF
TRBJ1-2 | TRBV6-1 | NA | CASSELQGRLAYGYTF